The 9 T cell receptor beta chains in this list originate from one sample, sequenced in a study of blood T cell repertoires in COVID-19. The assay was immunoSEQ multiplex PCR, and TCRdb's table has in-frame clones only and misses some. Among about 140,000 clones listed, approximately 90% were seen once. What was sequenced was peripheral blood. The receptors come from a middle-aged woman with acute or convalescent COVID-19.

The chain is built from TRBV30 and TRBJ1-3; 7 bases match TRBD1. The CDR3 spans 14 residues. The trim removed 5 bases at V and 0 bases at J, leaving 4 bases unmatched. The germline V gene has CDR1 GTSNPN and CDR2 SVGIG (reference sequence). For the CDR3, the DNA is TGTGCCTGGGCGGGACAGAGCTCTGGAAACACCATATATTTT. As protein: CAWAGQSSGNTIYF.

The V call is TRBV7-2, the J call TRBJ2-3; perhaps TRBD1 as D (6 bases). Deletions cut 5 bases from V and 1 base from J, with 16 bases between. In germline, CDR1 is SGHTA, CDR2 FQGNSA. There are 16 residues in the CDR3. CDR3: CASSPQGLLGTDTQYF. CDR3 in DNA: TGTGCCAGCAGCCCCCAGGGGCTGCTGGGCACAGATACGCAGTATTTT.

The rearrangement uses TRBV6-5 and TRBJ1-5; 7 bases line up with TRBD1. This CDR3 spans 13 amino acids. Unmatched junction bases numbered 3, after V lost 6 bases and J lost 4 bases. CDR1 MNHEY and CDR2 SVGAGI come from the germline V gene. CDR3 residues: CASRGTVNQPQHF. CDR3 nucleotides: TGTGCCAGCAGGGGGACAGTAAATCAGCCCCAGCATTTT.

V gene TRBV28 combines with J gene TRBJ1-2; D might be TRBD1 (6 bases). The CDR3 has 11 residues. The ends were cut back, 8 bases at V and 2 bases at J, with 6 bases in the middle. Germline CDR1 and CDR2: MDHEN and SYDVKM. The CDR3 DNA reads TGTGCCAGCGGACAGAACTATGGCTACACCTTC. Translating gives CASGQNYGYTF.

This clone was picked up a small number of times. The chain couples TRBV5-6 to TRBJ1-6, with no clear D. The CDR3 runs 13 residues. Trimming stripped 2 bases from V and 5 bases from J, with 5 bases between. Germline CDR1 reads SGHDT; CDR2 reads YYEEEE. CDR3 sequence (DNA): TGTGCCAGCAGCTTCACTGATAATTCACCCCTCCACTTT. Translated: CASSFTDNSPLHF.

The DNA for the CDR3 is TGTGCCATCACCGGGGACATGGTAGAGGGCTACACCTTC. It yields the protein CAITGDMVEGYTF. The J gene is TRBJ1-2, the V gene TRBV10-3; a weak D match, TRBD1 (6 bases). The CDR3 spans 13 residues. V dropped 7 bases and J dropped 8 bases, with 17 bases sitting between them. Looked up from germline, CDR1 is ENHRY and CDR2 is SYGVKD.

This rearrangement joins TRBV9 to TRBJ2-3; no firm D call. Germline V gives CDR1 SGDLS, CDR2 YYNGEE. V shed 3 bases and J shed 0 bases, with 11 bases lying between them. The CDR3 runs 15 residues. Here the CDR3 DNA reads TGTGCCAGCAGCGAGACCCCGGGTAGCACAGATACGCAGTATTTT. It encodes CASSETPGSTDTQYF.

The chain is built from TRBV30 and TRBJ2-7; TRBD1 aligns across 7 bases. V gave up 5 bases and J gave up 4 bases; unmatched junction bases: 2. The CDR3 runs 11 residues. The germline V gene has CDR1 GTSNPN and CDR2 SVGIG (reference sequence). Here the CDR3 DNA reads TGTGCCTGGGAGGGGGCTTACGAGCAGTACTTC. As protein: CAWEGAYEQYF.

This rearrangement joins TRBV27 to TRBJ1-1; TRBD1 matches at 7 bases. Per germline, CDR1 MNHEY and CDR2 SMNVEV (reference sequence). The V gene end was trimmed by 2 bases and the J gene end by 7 bases; junction bases not matched to a gene: 13. This CDR3 comprises 16 residues. The CDR3 bases are TGTGCCAGCAGTTTACTACCATACTCCGGGACAGTTGAAGCTTTCTTT. Protein product: CASSLLPYSGTVEAFF.